The rows below give T cell receptor beta chains drawn from one sample of a study of T cell responses to AZD1222 COVID-19 vaccine. Using immunoSEQ multiplex PCR, the repertoire was profiled, and TCRdb retains in-frame clones only, with some absent. The sample shows roughly 140,000 clones, roughly 90% of them seen only once. The material was peripheral blood, obtained 28 days after the second AZD1222 dose. The receptors here all came from an adult who received the AZD1222 COVID-19 vaccine. The conserved cysteine and the conserved F or W are not part of the CDR3 here. A D gene is named only where the DNA matches it firmly.

TRBV19,.,TRBJ2-3,ASSTPPGARTDTQY
TRBV9,.,TRBJ1-4,ASSVQEGRPNEKLF
TRBV7-9,.,TRBJ2-5,ASSSTDHQETQY
TRBV15,.,TRBJ1-4,ATSQRDGSNEKLF
TRBV28,.,TRBJ2-7,ASSLDYPSEQY
TRBV6-5,.,TRBJ1-1,ASSYTDAAGAEAF
TRBV7-9,.,TRBJ1-1,ASSLEVSGGTEAF
TRBV15,TRBD1,TRBJ2-7,ATSRVGQDNEQY
TRBV11-1,.,TRBJ1-1,ASSLEKGMTEAF
TRBV7-8,TRBD1,TRBJ1-5,ASSQTGASLSQH
TRBV2,TRBD1,TRBJ2-7,ASSEATGVYEQY
TRBV11-1,.,TRBJ2-1,ASSPGSAGINEQF
TRBV19,.,TRBJ2-3,ASSLGGAQY
TRBV10-3,.,TRBJ1-2,AISESMDGYT
TRBV12-3/TRBV12-4,.,TRBJ2-7,ASSKATGYEQY
TRBV5-1,TRBD1,TRBJ1-1,ASSLGQGYTEAF
TRBV6-5,.,TRBJ2-3,ASSYSWTEDTDTQY
TRBV9,.,TRBJ2-3,ASSVVPESQY
TRBV19,.,TRBJ1-6,ASTTGTNSPLH
TRBV7-2,TRBD1,TRBJ1-5,ASSLGPGQTQLEPQH
TRBV12-3/TRBV12-4,.,TRBJ1-2,ASYSMWGYT
TRBV27,.,TRBJ1-3,ASSPSSAFSGNTIY
TRBV9,.,TRBJ2-7,ASSVTAGEQY
TRBV7-2,.,TRBJ1-1,ASSLDGSAGSEAF
TRBV18,.,TRBJ2-5,ASSQAGSETQY
TRBV5-4,.,TRBJ2-3,ASSLYDTQY
TRBV19,.,TRBJ1-1,ASSMRGGDAEAF
TRBV30,TRBD1,TRBJ1-6,ARSGTANSPLH
TRBV7-6,.,TRBJ1-1,ASSPRLSMNTEAF
TRBV30,.,TRBJ1-3,AWRLTGAGNTIY
TRBV18,.,TRBJ1-2,ASSPTVAEAGYT
TRBV5-4,TRBD1,TRBJ1-1,ASSHSTGVQGKAF
TRBV18,.,TRBJ1-1,ASSREDTEAF
TRBV10-3,.,TRBJ1-4,AISDRDSVATNEKLF
TRBV28,.,TRBJ1-2,ASSLSRDYGYT
TRBV11-3,TRBD1,TRBJ1-1,ASSLTGQGNTEAF
TRBV12-3/TRBV12-4,.,TRBJ2-7,ASSNHPYEQY
TRBV18,TRBD1,TRBJ1-1,ASSSGQDTEAF
TRBV19,.,TRBJ2-2,ASSLTSYGELF
TRBV18,TRBD1,TRBJ1-2,ASSPLDRAENYGYT
TRBV19,TRBD2,TRBJ2-1,ASRPRRGGTDEQF
TRBV7-9,.,TRBJ1-1,ASSLAGQTGTEAF
TRBV3-1/TRBV3-2,.,TRBJ1-3,ASSQGRPTGNTIY
TRBV6-5,TRBD1,TRBJ1-2,ASRQGQAYGYT
TRBV5-4,TRBD2,TRBJ2-1,ASSLVTSGRANEQF
TRBV28,TRBD1,TRBJ1-5,AHPLGQGANQPQH
TRBV6-5,.,TRBJ1-4,ASSYSRGGEKLF
TRBV29-1,TRBD2,TRBJ2-3,SVEGTSGSTDTQY
TRBV28,TRBD2,TRBJ2-5,ASSLDSAGGKTQY
TRBV11-1,.,TRBJ1-1,ASSPRRGPNTEAF
TRBV18,TRBD1,TRBJ2-7,ASSRTGINYEQY
TRBV4-1,.,TRBJ2-5,ASSQDRDTAETQY
TRBV15,TRBD1,TRBJ1-2,ATSRGQGASYGYT
TRBV4-2,TRBD2,TRBJ2-3,ASRIAGGSTDTQY
TRBV19,.,TRBJ2-7,ASSIKLGYEQY
TRBV27,TRBD1,TRBJ1-1,ASNPGTGGAGTEAF